Included here is one T cell receptor beta chain sequence, with context. Its cognate antigen is unknown. Treatment described: some 20 received Ad26.COV2.S at low or high dose, single or two shots; 5 received placebo; per-sample allocation not given. On day 63 after the first injection, vaccine and placebo recipients gave samples. This sample stems from a study of Ad26.COV2.S vaccination and SARS-CoV-2 variants. Whole-study findings and limits: Compared with placebo recipients, vaccine recipients had higher spike-specific TCR breadth. Analytic work on TCR breadth and depth might have understated the full extent of total T cell responses.

This table comes from immunoSEQ multiplex PCR, and its TCRdb copy is limited to in-frame clones, with some not included. There are about 350,000 clones in the sample; 70% to 90% occur only once, and roughly 3.5% lies in the top ten. The starting material was peripheral blood, obtained in a trial of Ad26.COV2.S vaccine versus placebo. The clonotype comes from a person between 18 and 65 years old who received the Ad26.COV2.S COVID-19 vaccine or a placebo.

The DNA of the CDR3 is TGTGCCAGCACCCCGGGCGGCGGACCCTACGAGCAGTACTTC. Amino acids: CASTPGGGPYEQYF. The V and J genes are TRBV6-2 or TRBV6-3 and TRBJ2-7; D gene uncertain. Per germline, CDR1 MNHEY and CDR2 SVGEGT. V lost 7 bases to trimming and J lost 2 bases, with 15 bases between them. This CDR3 has 14 residues.